This T cell receptor (beta chain) is from a study of blood T cells in healthy people across ages (dated by TCRdb to the mid-2010s). Study-level background: Template switching captured roughly one uniquely barcoded TCR beta cDNA molecule per two T cells in model experiments. Using deep sequencing normalized with unique cDNA molecular identifiers, the study measured how TCR beta repertoire diversity changes with age. Four age groups were formed from the donors: young (average approximately 16 years), middle-aged (approximately 40), aged (62) and long-lived (less than 85). The study analyzed two additional independent replicas of 1 million unique cDNA reads from the same blood draw for two donors, one aged 18 to 30 and one aged 80 or older. The study at large found these results: Because donor CMV infection status was unknown, age-related changes in expanded clonotypes were potentially confounded. As age increased, observed TCR beta diversity per million T cells dropped in a roughly linear way, and a significant reduction was already evident by age 40. Estimates of total diversity based on one million sequenced T cells were considered lower bounds and underestimates. Compared with the aged group, the long-lived group had more naive CD4+ T cells, fewer expanded clones and increased TCR diversity, a pattern suggesting age selection. Since profiling was done on bulk unsorted PBMCs, naive and antigen-experienced compartments could not be conclusively compared. A strong correlation was found between observed TCR beta diversity and the percentage of naive T cells measured by flow cytometry.

Libraries were constructed by 5' RACE. Sequencing used an Illumina HiSeq 2500. A second roughly 6 to 12 cycle PCR used a sample-barcoded 5' primer and a J-beta primer mix. A template-switch 5' adaptor carrying 12 random nucleotides introduced a unique molecular identifier onto each TCR beta cDNA molecule. At least 2.5 million CDR3-containing paired-end reads were obtained from each sample. First-strand cDNA synthesis was performed from all RNA using the Mint cDNA synthesis kit, with priming by a TRBC-specific oligonucleotide. All cDNA was treated with uracil-DNA glycosylase and then went through a first 18-cycle PCR with the universal primers M1SS and BC2_uni_R. In the original analysis: Each sample was normalized by randomly selecting 1 million high-quality reads, each carrying a distinct molecular identifier. Reads with shared molecular identifiers were discarded instead of being binned into consensus sequences. CDR3 identification, clonotype clustering and error correction used MiTCR with a Q25 quality threshold and the strictest error-elimination algorithm. A nonparametric unseen species model with Euler transformation was used to estimate lower-bound total TCR beta diversity. TCRdb reworked the public reads: Q25 trimming with fastp, MiXCR clone assembly, productive beta chains retained. For every CDR3 protein sequence, its rows merge into one entry that carries the most common genes and DNA. These V and J calls derive from TCRdb rather than the authors' analysis. The table for this sample lists approximately 960,000 distinct CDR3 sequences; just under 30% of them were counted only once. The top ten hold roughly a tenth of the sample.

Systemically healthy Caucasian individuals from Russia, some 40 in total and aged roughly 6 to 100 years, were included as donors. Roughly 10 milliliters of peripheral blood were collected from each donor into EDTA-treated Vacutainer tubes. Ficoll-Paque density-gradient centrifugation was used to isolate PBMCs, with at least 7 million per sample. Trizol reagent was used to extract total RNA from PBMCs, with at least 6 micrograms per sample. For every donor, flow cytometry on a PBMC aliquot measured the percentage of naive CD45RAhigh/CD27high T cells. This clonotype was seen a handful of times. Its antigen target is currently unknown. No much larger clone exists at a distance of one base, and base qualities are not known. Including cysteine and phenylalanine, the CDR3 has 17 amino acids. The DNA shown is the 51-base CDR3, in frame from base 1. From the germline V gene (reference sequence), CDR1 is DFQATT and CDR2 is SNEGSKA. The germline ends are 24 bases apart after V is trimmed by 0 bases and J by 9 bases.

These data also featured in a second study, about T cells of mothers and their children. The second publication reports: Donors were nine systemically healthy Caucasian individuals: three mothers and their six children. cDNA synthesis consumed the entire amount of extracted RNA, loaded at about 1.5 ug RNA in each 15 ul reaction. Sample barcodes and 2-4 random nucleotides were added via the M1S primer in the second PCR. More than 8 million TCR beta CDR3 reads were obtained from each mother, and several million reads were obtained from each child. TCR recombination output is similarly shaped by thymic selection in related and unrelated pairs, with a minor effect exerted by inherited differences. Related mother-child pairs always showed normalized repertoire overlap that was slightly higher than in unrelated mother-child pairs, though the difference was never significant. With a sensitivity of around 97 clones per million clonotypes, no persistent microchimeric T cell clones were detected. Deep NGS was used in the study to compare the TCR beta repertoires of mothers and children and to look for features that separate related mother-child pairs from unrelated individuals. Mothers averaged 40 +/- 4 years of age and children averaged about 10 +/- 4 years. Libraries were sequenced on Illumina HiSeq 2000 with 100+100 nt paired-end reads after adapter ligation with NEBNext reagents. To prevent cross-contamination, the mother and child libraries were prepared a month apart and were sequenced in separate runs. Between roughly 450,000 and 2,200,000 distinct TCR beta clonotypes were identified per donor. Naive TCR beta clonotypes were estimated from low-frequency clonotypes matched to each donor's FACS-determined naive share, without sorting.

Sequencing input: blood. The sequence came from a woman aged 40 to 50 in good health. The rearranged segments are TRBV20-1 and TRBJ2-1; the D element could tentatively be TRBD1 or TRBD2, as 6 bases agree for each. The CDR3 region: CSAREFPGGGIRVEQFF. In nucleotides, the sequence is TGCAGTGCTAGAGAATTCCCCGGGGGCGGGATTAGGGTTGAGCAGTTCTTC.